This T cell receptor beta chain stems from a study of cytomegalovirus exposure and HLA in healthy donors. Broader study findings: TRBV6-2, TRBV6-3 and some other V segments were unresolvable in 87-base-pair reads.

Use of 60 Vbeta and 13 Jbeta primers characterized the PCR. This table comes from immunoSEQ multiplex PCR, and its TCRdb copy is limited to in-frame clones, with some not included. The table records 100,000 to 150,000 clones, more than 65% of them present only once. This clone was seen once. The antigen is undetermined. The CDR3 sequence is 15 residues long. The germline gives CDR1 SEHNR, CDR2 FQNEAQ (reference sequence). The germline V and J ends were trimmed by 5 bases and 6 bases, with 18 bases remaining between them. The sequence came from a male donor in good health and CMV-seropositive. The chain recombines TRBV7-9 with TRBJ2-3; TRBD1 might be the D (6 bases). Sequencing used PBMCs. CDR3 sequence reads: CASSKTGTTGDTQYF. The CDR3 DNA reads TGTGCCAGCAGCAAAACCGGGACAACCGGGGATACGCAGTATTTT.